These T cell receptor beta chains were read from a single sample in a study of blood T cells in healthy people across ages. TCRdb processed the 5' RACE reads anew with MiXCR; each CDR3 protein has one entry. The data show 540,000 or so distinct CDR3 sequences, roughly 48% seen once. Sequencing input: blood. The receptors originated from an elderly man in good health. The CDR3 runs from the conserved cysteine through the conserved F or W. Each record gives: V gene, J gene, clone size, D gene, CDR3 protein, CDR3 DNA. The D gene is left open where the match is weak. Expanded clones get a size class; other rows say once, few or many, or leave the size out.

TRBV14	TRBJ1-6	few	-	CASSLGRTNSPLHF	TGTGCCAGCAGCCTGGGACGGACAAATTCACCCCTCCACTTT
TRBV20-1	TRBJ2-5	many	-	CSAHPRRGQETQYF	TGCAGTGCCCACCCACGGAGGGGGCAAGAGACCCAGTACTTC
TRBV7-2	TRBJ1-1	-	TRBD1	CASNLDRGNTEAFF	TGTGCCAGCAATTTGGACAGGGGGAACACTGAAGCTTTCTTT
TRBV7-2	TRBJ2-7	-	TRBD2	CASSVGLAGGIEQYF	TGTGCCAGCAGTGTGGGACTAGCGGGAGGAATCGAGCAGTACTTC
TRBV2	TRBJ2-1	-	TRBD2	CASSGTSLGEQFF	TGTGCCAGCAGTGGGACTAGTCTAGGGGAGCAGTTCTTC
TRBV12-3/TRBV12-4	TRBJ2-7	-	-	CASRPLLGPHNEQYF	TGTGCCAGCAGACCCCTATTGGGACCCCACAATGAGCAGTACTTC
TRBV14	TRBJ2-2	-	-	CASSQEVRDAGELFF	TGTGCCAGCAGCCAAGAAGTTAGGGACGCCGGGGAGCTGTTTTTT
TRBV28	TRBJ2-7	many	-	CASSSPGSSYEQYF	TGTGCCAGCAGTTCCCCGGGTAGCTCCTACGAGCAGTACTTC
TRBV7-2	TRBJ2-3	few	-	CASSSRLPTDTQYF	TGTGCCAGCAGCTCAAGGCTCCCCACAGATACGCAGTATTTT
TRBV29-1	TRBJ2-5	-	-	CSVWQQETQYF	TGCAGCGTTTGGCAGCAAGAGACCCAGTACTTC
TRBV29-1	TRBJ2-3	-	TRBD2	CSVLGLAGRTDTQYF	TGCAGCGTTCTAGGACTAGCGGGACGCACAGATACGCAGTATTTT
TRBV29-1	TRBJ2-7	-	-	CSTRRGRGGGYEQYF	TGCAGCACCCGTCGAGGCAGGGGTGGAGGCTACGAGCAGTACTTC
TRBV12-3/TRBV12-4	TRBJ1-6	few	TRBD1	CANPSVGFDRGNSPLHF	TGTGCCAACCCCTCCGTGGGGTTCGACAGGGGCAATTCACCCCTCCACTTT
TRBV27	TRBJ2-7	few	TRBD2	CASREEAGVYYEQYF	TGTGCCAGCAGGGAGGAGGCGGGGGTGTACTACGAGCAGTACTTC
TRBV6-5	TRBJ2-3	many	TRBD2	CASRYGLAGGSRDTQYF	TGTGCCAGCAGATATGGACTAGCGGGAGGGAGTCGAGATACGCAGTATTTT
TRBV4-3	TRBJ1-5	once	-	CASSQVRADSNQPQHF	TGCGCCAGCAGCCAAGTACGGGCGGATAGCAATCAGCCCCAGCATTTT
TRBV4-1	TRBJ1-2	many	TRBD1	CASSRGGQDYGYTF	TGCGCCAGCAGCCGAGGGGGACAGGACTATGGCTACACCTTC
TRBV20-1	TRBJ2-3	few	-	CSAQNPQRPTDTQYF	TGCAGTGCGCAGAACCCACAGCGGCCCACAGATACGCAGTATTTT
TRBV20-1	TRBJ1-6	-	-	CSARDQGNSPLHF	TGCAGTGCTAGAGATCAGGGAAATTCACCCCTCCACTTT
TRBV29-1	TRBJ2-7	-	-	CSVGQIRSSYEQYF	TGCAGCGTAGGACAGATCCGAAGCTCCTACGAGCAGTACTTC
TRBV10-1	TRBJ2-1	few	-	CASSQGRMAGNEQFF	TGCGCCAGCAGCCAGGGCCGTATGGCGGGCAATGAGCAGTTCTTC
TRBV28	TRBJ2-5	-	-	CASSPRFSQETQYF	TGTGCCAGCAGCCCCCGGTTCTCTCAAGAGACCCAGTACTTC
TRBV3-1	TRBJ2-1	-	TRBD2	CASSQEAGGSPSEQFF	TGTGCCAGCAGCCAGGAAGCGGGAGGGTCTCCCAGTGAGCAGTTCTTC
TRBV29-1	TRBJ2-1	few	-	CSGGRQSYNEQFF	TGCAGCGGGGGGAGACAGTCCTACAATGAGCAGTTCTTC
TRBV6-6	TRBJ2-3	many	TRBD1	CASSYEAGGPDTQYF	TGTGCCAGCAGTTACGAGGCAGGGGGCCCAGATACGCAGTATTTT
TRBV27	TRBJ2-3	-	TRBD1	CASSLNRGGNTQYF	TGTGCCAGCAGCTTAAACAGGGGTGGGAATACGCAGTATTTT
TRBV7-2	TRBJ2-5	few	TRBD1	CASSWRTGGPETQYF	TGTGCCAGCAGCTGGAGGACAGGGGGCCCAGAGACCCAGTACTTC
TRBV12-3/TRBV12-4	TRBJ2-2	-	TRBD1	CAGKTGTGAGELFF	TGTGCCGGCAAGACCGGGACAGGGGCCGGGGAGCTGTTTTTT
TRBV4-1	TRBJ2-7	few	-	CASSQDRFGEQYF	TGCGCCAGCAGCCAAGACAGGTTCGGCGAGCAGTACTTC